Listed below are T cell receptor beta chains from one sample, sequenced in a study of OX40 agonist ivuxolimab in advanced cancers. The repertoire was sequenced with immunoSEQ multiplex PCR; TCRdb's copy has only in-frame clones and lacks some. Of tens of thousands of clones in the sample, roughly nine tenths were seen once. The sequenced sample was CD4+ or CD8+ T cells sorted from blood, obtained in a trial of the OX40 agonist ivuxolimab. The receptors shown here come from an adult with an advanced solid tumor such as melanoma, head and neck, liver or kidney cancer. Each CDR3 is given with its conserved first and last residue. D genes are given only for firm matches. Rows give clone size only sometimes, using once, few, many, or a class for an expanded clone.

v_call: TRBV21-1; clone_size: NA; d_call: NA; j_call: TRBJ1-5; cdr3_nt: TGTGCCAGGAGGGGGGGCAGTGTAGCAATTTGGCCCCAGCATTTT; cdr3_aa: CARRGGSVAIWPQHF
v_call: TRBV19; clone_size: NA; d_call: TRBD1; j_call: TRBJ2-7; cdr3_nt: TGTGCCAGTAGTCCACAGACAGGGCACGAGCAGTACTTC; cdr3_aa: CASSPQTGHEQYF
v_call: TRBV9; clone_size: NA; d_call: NA; j_call: TRBJ2-1; cdr3_nt: TGTGCCAGCAGCGTAGAGCTAGGGTCCAATGAGCAGTTCTTC; cdr3_aa: CASSVELGSNEQFF
v_call: TRBV4-2; clone_size: NA; d_call: TRBD2; j_call: TRBJ2-2; cdr3_nt: TGTGCCAGCAGCCATGTTAGCGGGATCGGCACCGGGGAGCTGTTTTTT; cdr3_aa: CASSHVSGIGTGELFF
v_call: TRBV27; clone_size: NA; d_call: NA; j_call: TRBJ2-5; cdr3_nt: TGTGCCAGCAGTCCCCGACATATTCAAGAGACCCAGTACTTC; cdr3_aa: CASSPRHIQETQYF
v_call: TRBV6-6; clone_size: NA; d_call: TRBD1; j_call: TRBJ1-2; cdr3_nt: TGTGCCAGCAGTCCTAGACAGGGAAACTATGGCTACACCTTC; cdr3_aa: CASSPRQGNYGYTF
v_call: TRBV25-1; clone_size: once; d_call: NA; j_call: TRBJ2-7; cdr3_nt: TGTGCCAGCCGCGGTGACAGCTCCTACGAGCAGTACTTC; cdr3_aa: CASRGDSSYEQYF
v_call: TRBV5-4; clone_size: NA; d_call: NA; j_call: TRBJ2-7; cdr3_nt: TGTGCCAGCAGCAACGCACGTTCGGGACAAGGGTCCTACGAGCAGTACTTC; cdr3_aa: CASSNARSGQGSYEQYF
v_call: TRBV19; clone_size: NA; d_call: NA; j_call: TRBJ1-5; cdr3_nt: TGTGCCAGTAGAACAGGTGGACCCATAAATCAGCCCCAGCATTTT; cdr3_aa: CASRTGGPINQPQHF
v_call: TRBV4-2; clone_size: NA; d_call: NA; j_call: TRBJ1-1; cdr3_nt: TGTGCCAGCAGCCTAGAGGGACACCCGAACACTGAAGCTTTCTTT; cdr3_aa: CASSLEGHPNTEAFF
v_call: TRBV6-1; clone_size: NA; d_call: NA; j_call: TRBJ2-7; cdr3_nt: TGTGCCAGCAGTCAACCTCGGGACACAACCTACGAGCAGTACTTC; cdr3_aa: CASSQPRDTTYEQYF
v_call: TRBV28; clone_size: NA; d_call: NA; j_call: TRBJ2-1; cdr3_nt: TGTGCCAGCAGTTCGCCCGGGACAAGGCCCCTCGGTGAGCAGTTCTTC; cdr3_aa: CASSSPGTRPLGEQFF
v_call: TRBV27; clone_size: NA; d_call: TRBD1; j_call: TRBJ1-1; cdr3_nt: TGTGCCAGCAGTCGACCGGGACAGGGGGCTGGGAATGAAGCTTTCTTT; cdr3_aa: CASSRPGQGAGNEAFF
v_call: TRBV7-2; clone_size: NA; d_call: NA; j_call: TRBJ1-1; cdr3_nt: TGTGCCAGCAGCCCCAGAGGGTTTAGGGGCACTGAAGCTTTCTTT; cdr3_aa: CASSPRGFRGTEAFF
v_call: TRBV11-2; clone_size: NA; d_call: NA; j_call: TRBJ2-7; cdr3_nt: TGTGCCAGCAGCTACTACGGGAGCTCCTACGAGCAGTACTTC; cdr3_aa: CASSYYGSSYEQYF
v_call: TRBV9; clone_size: NA; d_call: TRBD1; j_call: TRBJ1-2; cdr3_nt: TGTGCCAGCAGCGTAGATGGGACAGGGGGAGATCTTTATGGCTACACCTTC; cdr3_aa: CASSVDGTGGDLYGYTF
v_call: TRBV14; clone_size: NA; d_call: NA; j_call: TRBJ2-7; cdr3_nt: TGTGCCAGCAGCCAAGTTACCCTCGGCGAGCAGTACTTC; cdr3_aa: CASSQVTLGEQYF
v_call: TRBV7-9; clone_size: NA; d_call: NA; j_call: TRBJ2-7; cdr3_nt: TGTGCCAGCAGCTTGTCTTACGAGCAGTACTTC; cdr3_aa: CASSLSYEQYF
v_call: TRBV9; clone_size: NA; d_call: TRBD1; j_call: TRBJ2-7; cdr3_nt: TGTGCCAGCAGCGCCGGGACAGAAACCTACGAGCAGTACTTC; cdr3_aa: CASSAGTETYEQYF
v_call: TRBV5-1; clone_size: NA; d_call: NA; j_call: TRBJ1-2; cdr3_nt: TGCGCCAGCAGCTTGAGGCCAGATCCTAACTATGGCTACACCTTC; cdr3_aa: CASSLRPDPNYGYTF
v_call: TRBV7-2; clone_size: few; d_call: NA; j_call: TRBJ1-2; cdr3_nt: TGTGCCAGCAGCAAGACACTAGGACAGTTGGACTATGGCTACACCTTC; cdr3_aa: CASSKTLGQLDYGYTF
v_call: TRBV6-5; clone_size: NA; d_call: NA; j_call: TRBJ1-5; cdr3_nt: TGTGCCAGCACGTTGAGATCTAAAGATCAGCCCCAGCATTTT; cdr3_aa: CASTLRSKDQPQHF
v_call: TRBV6-5; clone_size: NA; d_call: NA; j_call: TRBJ2-1; cdr3_nt: TGTGCCAGCGCACGGGACAATGAGCAGTTCTTC; cdr3_aa: CASARDNEQFF
v_call: TRBV28; clone_size: NA; d_call: TRBD1; j_call: TRBJ2-7; cdr3_nt: TGTGCCAGCAGTTTAGGGACAGGGTCCTCCTACGAGCAGTACTTC; cdr3_aa: CASSLGTGSSYEQYF
v_call: TRBV7-6; clone_size: NA; d_call: NA; j_call: TRBJ1-1; cdr3_nt: TGTGCCAGCAGCTCTTGGGGGGTGCCTGAAGCTTTCTTT; cdr3_aa: CASSSWGVPEAFF
v_call: TRBV10-3; clone_size: once; d_call: TRBD2; j_call: TRBJ2-7; cdr3_nt: TGTGCCATCAGTGAGTCGAGGGACTACTACGAGCAGTACTTC; cdr3_aa: CAISESRDYYEQYF
v_call: TRBV7-8; clone_size: NA; d_call: NA; j_call: TRBJ2-3; cdr3_nt: TGTGCCAGCAGCTCCCGCGGGACGGAAAGCACAGATACGCAGTATTTT; cdr3_aa: CASSSRGTESTDTQYF
v_call: TRBV9; clone_size: NA; d_call: NA; j_call: TRBJ2-2; cdr3_nt: TGTGCCAGCAGCGTGGGGGGACAGCCGCCGAACACCGGGGAGCTGTTTTTT; cdr3_aa: CASSVGGQPPNTGELFF
v_call: TRBV5-4; clone_size: NA; d_call: NA; j_call: TRBJ1-1; cdr3_nt: TGTGCCAGCAGCGCCACAGCGAACACTGAAGCTTTCTTT; cdr3_aa: CASSATANTEAFF
v_call: TRBV10-1; clone_size: NA; d_call: TRBD2; j_call: TRBJ2-1; cdr3_nt: TGCGCCAGCAGTGAGTCCGGGGGGGGAAGCAATGAGCAGTTCTTC; cdr3_aa: CASSESGGGSNEQFF
v_call: TRBV4-1; clone_size: NA; d_call: NA; j_call: TRBJ2-3; cdr3_nt: TGCGCCAGCAGCCAAGATCGCCTCTCGCCCAGAGATACGCAGTATTTT; cdr3_aa: CASSQDRLSPRDTQYF
v_call: TRBV29-1; clone_size: NA; d_call: NA; j_call: TRBJ1-2; cdr3_nt: TGCAGCGTCGCGCACCTGACGGGCTACACCTTC; cdr3_aa: CSVAHLTGYTF
v_call: TRBV5-4; clone_size: NA; d_call: TRBD2; j_call: TRBJ2-7; cdr3_nt: TGTGCCAGCAGCTCTACAAGCGGGATCTCCTACGAGCAGTACTTC; cdr3_aa: CASSSTSGISYEQYF
v_call: TRBV27; clone_size: once; d_call: NA; j_call: TRBJ2-2; cdr3_nt: TGTGCCAGCAGTTTCGCTTCTCGATCCGGGGAGCTGTTTTTT; cdr3_aa: CASSFASRSGELFF
v_call: TRBV19; clone_size: NA; d_call: TRBD1; j_call: TRBJ1-4; cdr3_nt: TGTGCCAGTAGGGGACAGAATGAAAAACTGTTTTTT; cdr3_aa: CASRGQNEKLFF
v_call: TRBV30; clone_size: NA; d_call: NA; j_call: TRBJ2-7; cdr3_nt: TGTGCCTGGCGCGGCCCCGTGGGAGAGCAGTACTTC; cdr3_aa: CAWRGPVGEQYF
v_call: TRBV6-1; clone_size: once; d_call: NA; j_call: TRBJ2-3; cdr3_nt: TGTGCCAGCAGTGAATACCATAGCACAGATACGCAGTATTTT; cdr3_aa: CASSEYHSTDTQYF
v_call: TRBV6-5; clone_size: NA; d_call: NA; j_call: TRBJ2-2; cdr3_nt: TGTGCCAGCAGCCCAGGGGGGGTGGGCACCGGGGAGCTGTTTTTT; cdr3_aa: CASSPGGVGTGELFF
v_call: TRBV28; clone_size: few; d_call: NA; j_call: TRBJ1-5; cdr3_nt: TGTGCCAGCAGTAGTGGGGTCAGGCCCCAGCATTTT; cdr3_aa: CASSSGVRPQHF
v_call: TRBV28; clone_size: NA; d_call: NA; j_call: TRBJ1-6; cdr3_nt: TGTGCCAGCAACGACTATAATTCACCCCTCCACTTT; cdr3_aa: CASNDYNSPLHF
v_call: TRBV11-1; clone_size: NA; d_call: NA; j_call: TRBJ2-7; cdr3_nt: TGTGCCAGCAGCCAAATTTACGAGCAGTACTTC; cdr3_aa: CASSQIYEQYF
v_call: TRBV5-5; clone_size: NA; d_call: TRBD1; j_call: TRBJ1-4; cdr3_nt: TGTGCCAGCAGCCTCGGGGGACAGGGTGAAAAACTGTTTTTT; cdr3_aa: CASSLGGQGEKLFF
v_call: TRBV12-5; clone_size: NA; d_call: NA; j_call: TRBJ1-1; cdr3_nt: TGTGCTAGTGGGATAGGCGGAAACACTGAAGCTTTCTTT; cdr3_aa: CASGIGGNTEAFF
v_call: TRBV29-1; clone_size: NA; d_call: TRBD2; j_call: TRBJ2-1; cdr3_nt: TGCAGCGTCATAGGACTAGCGGTGACCCGAGGAGTTTACAATGAGCAGTTCTTC; cdr3_aa: CSVIGLAVTRGVYNEQFF
v_call: TRBV4-2; clone_size: NA; d_call: NA; j_call: TRBJ2-7; cdr3_nt: TGTGCCAGCAGCCAAGATCGGACCTACGAGCAGTACTTC; cdr3_aa: CASSQDRTYEQYF
v_call: TRBV5-1; clone_size: NA; d_call: NA; j_call: TRBJ2-3; cdr3_nt: TGCGCCAGCAGCCTTTTAGAACAGGGCAAGCATACGCAGTATTTT; cdr3_aa: CASSLLEQGKHTQYF